The next 10 T cell receptor beta chains were all read from a single sample in a study of Tregs in tolerant kidney transplant recipients. These TCRs' antigens remain unknown. This table comes from immunoSEQ multiplex PCR, and its TCRdb copy is limited to in-frame clones, with some not included. The table has just under 45,000 clones, over 95% seen once. Sequenced: Tregs from blood cultured with allogeneic cells. All receptors come from a human donor in good health.

The chain employs TRBV7-2 and TRBJ1-5, with 9 bases aligning to TRBD1. J gave up 4 bases and V 8 bases, and 0 bases lay outside the gene matches. CDR1 and CDR2 (germline): SGHTA, FQGNSA. The CDR3 spans 12 residues. This chain's CDR3 is CASGTGNQPQHF. CDR3 nucleotides: TGTGCCAGCGGGACAGGGAATCAGCCCCAGCATTTT.

This rearrangement joins TRBV6-5 to TRBJ2-3, with a possible D match to TRBD2 (6 bases). Trimming stripped 2 bases from V and 1 base from J, with 10 bases between. CDR3 length: 15 residues. Germline lookup yields CDR1 MNHEY and CDR2 SVGAGI. The CDR3 is CASSYVSGRTDTQYF. CDR3 DNA sequence: TGTGCCAGCAGTTACGTTAGCGGCCGCACAGATACGCAGTATTTT.

The chain links TRBV18 to TRBJ1-1; D call uncertain. The length of the CDR3 is 11 residues. Germline assignment: CDR1 KGHSH and CDR2 LQKENI. Trimming left V 2 bases short and J 7 bases short, with 5 bases between. Here the CDR3 reads CASSPGVEAFF. The DNA of the CDR3 is TGTGCCAGCTCACCAGGGGTTGAAGCTTTCTTT.

This clone was detected only once. V is TRBV6-5 and J is TRBJ2-2; D not certain. V gave up 6 bases and J gave up 2 bases, with 13 bases separating them. The V gene's germline CDR1 is MNHEY and CDR2 SVGAGI. CDR3 size: 15 residues. The CDR3 spells CASSLFATNTGELFF. In DNA form, the CDR3 reads TGTGCCAGCAGCCTATTCGCGACAAACACCGGGGAGCTGTTTTTT.

The rearrangement links TRBV5-1 to TRBJ1-2, with 8 bases matching TRBD1. Unmatched junction bases numbered 7, after V lost 4 bases and J lost 2 bases. The CDR3 sequence is 15 residues long. Looked up from germline, CDR1 is SGHRS and CDR2 is YFSETQ. The CDR3, as DNA: TGCGCCAGCAGCCACGCAGGGGGCGAAAACTATGGCTACACCTTC. Translation gives CASSHAGGENYGYTF. Using reference TRBV5-1 and TRBJ1-2 for the parts outside the CDR3, the full variable domain is KAGVTQTPRYLIKTRGQQVTLSCSPISGHRSVSWYQQTPGQGLQFLFEYFSETQRNKGNFPGRFSGRQFSNSRSEMNVSTLELGDSALYLCASSHAGGENYGYTFGSGTRLTVV.

The chain is built from TRBV19 and TRBJ1-2; D possibly corresponds to TRBD1 (5 bases). Germline V lookup: CDR1 LNHDA, CDR2 SQIVND (reference sequence). The CDR3 extends over 15 amino acids. V lost 5 bases and J lost 1, with 14 bases in between. In DNA form, the CDR3 reads TGTGCCAGTAGTCCCCCTGGGGGAGGTAACTATGGCTACACCTTC. Protein sequence: CASSPPGGGNYGYTF.

The chain combines TRBV2 with TRBJ1-6; D unresolved. The CDR3 is 13 amino acids. The V and J ends lost 6 bases and 10 bases respectively, with 13 bases between them. Germline-derived CDR1 and CDR2 are SNHLY and FYNNEI. The CDR3: CASRDRGRSPLHF. The CDR3 region has the DNA TGTGCCAGCAGGGATCGGGGAAGATCACCCCTCCACTTT. Full variable domain (remainder filled in from reference TRBV2 and TRBJ1-6): EPEVTQTPSHQVTQMGQEVILRCVPISNHLYFYWYRQILGQKVEFLVSFYNNEISEKSEIFDDQFSVERPDGSNFTLKIRSTKLEDSAMYFCASRDRGRSPLHFGNGTRLTVT.

The chain carries TRBV6-5 and TRBJ1-1, with D maybe TRBD1 (6 bases). V was clipped by 2 bases and J by 5 bases, with 12 bases between them. In germline, CDR1 is MNHEY, CDR2 SVGAGI. The CDR3 is made up of 14 amino acids. This chain's CDR3 is CASSYLGASTEAFF. CDR3 bases: TGTGCCAGCAGTTACCTGGGGGCGAGTACTGAAGCTTTCTTT.

The gene calls are TRBV5-1 and TRBJ2-5, with 11 nucleotides matching TRBD1. The J segment lost 4 bases and the V segment lost 0 bases, leaving 5 bases of the junction unmatched. CDR1 and CDR2 from the germline V gene are SGHRS and YFSETQ. This CDR3 is built from 16 residues. CDR3 sequence reads: CASSLARTGGGETQYF. CDR3 bases: TGCGCCAGCAGCTTGGCACGGACAGGGGGCGGAGAGACCCAGTACTTC.

This rearrangement joins TRBV5-4 to TRBJ2-1; D unclear. The CDR3 runs to 12 residues. The germline CDR1 and CDR2 sequences are SGHNT and YYREEE (reference sequence). V was shortened by 4 bases and J by 10 bases, with 12 bases between the two germline ends. The CDR3 is CASSTISGEQFF. CDR3 sequence (DNA): TGTGCCAGCAGCACTATTAGTGGGGAGCAGTTCTTC.